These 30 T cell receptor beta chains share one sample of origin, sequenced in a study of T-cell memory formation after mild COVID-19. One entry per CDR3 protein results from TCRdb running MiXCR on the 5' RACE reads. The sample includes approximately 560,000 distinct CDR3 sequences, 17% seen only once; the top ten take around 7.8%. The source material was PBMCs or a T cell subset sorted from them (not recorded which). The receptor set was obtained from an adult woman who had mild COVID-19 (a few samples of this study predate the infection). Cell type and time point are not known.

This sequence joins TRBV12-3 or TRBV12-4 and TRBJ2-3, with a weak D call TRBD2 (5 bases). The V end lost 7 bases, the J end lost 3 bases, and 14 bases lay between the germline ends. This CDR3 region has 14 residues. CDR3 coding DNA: TGTGCCAGCACCCTTGGGAGAGCTACAGATACGCAGTATTTT. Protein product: CASTLGRATDTQYF.

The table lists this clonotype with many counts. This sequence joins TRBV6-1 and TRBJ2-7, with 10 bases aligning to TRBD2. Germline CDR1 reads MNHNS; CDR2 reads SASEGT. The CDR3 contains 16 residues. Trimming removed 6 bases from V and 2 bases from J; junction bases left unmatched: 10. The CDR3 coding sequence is TGTGCCAGCAGAAAAACTAGCGGGGTAATCCCCTACGAGCAGTACTTC. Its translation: CASRKTSGVIPYEQYF.

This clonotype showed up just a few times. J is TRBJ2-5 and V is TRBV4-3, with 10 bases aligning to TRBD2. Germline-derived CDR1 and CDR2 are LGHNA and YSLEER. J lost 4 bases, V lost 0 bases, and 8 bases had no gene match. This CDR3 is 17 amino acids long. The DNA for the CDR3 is TGCGCCAGCAGCCAAGAAATTGTACTAGCGGGGACAGAGACCCAGTACTTC. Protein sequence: CASSQEIVLAGTETQYF.

As DNA, the CDR3 is TGTGCCACCAGGCGCAGGGATGTAGAGACCCAGTACTTC. This translates into CATRRRDVETQYF. This chain connects TRBV15 to TRBJ2-5; D may be TRBD1 (5 bases). The CDR3 is 13 amino acids. Trimming cost V 6 bases and J 4 bases, with 12 bases left between them. The germline gives CDR1 LNHNV, CDR2 YYDKDF (reference sequence).

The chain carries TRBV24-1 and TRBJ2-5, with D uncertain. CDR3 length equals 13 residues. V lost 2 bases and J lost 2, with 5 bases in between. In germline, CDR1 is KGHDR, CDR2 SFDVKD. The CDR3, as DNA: TGTGCCACCAGTGATTCAGCGCAAGAGACCCAGTACTTC. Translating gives CATSDSAQETQYF.

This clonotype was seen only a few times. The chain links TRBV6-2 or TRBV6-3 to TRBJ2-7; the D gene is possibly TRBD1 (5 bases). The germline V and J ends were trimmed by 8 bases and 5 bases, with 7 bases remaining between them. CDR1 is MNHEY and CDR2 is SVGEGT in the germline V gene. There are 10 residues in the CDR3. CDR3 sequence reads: CASGAHEQYF. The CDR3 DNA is TGTGCCAGCGGGGCGCACGAGCAGTACTTC.

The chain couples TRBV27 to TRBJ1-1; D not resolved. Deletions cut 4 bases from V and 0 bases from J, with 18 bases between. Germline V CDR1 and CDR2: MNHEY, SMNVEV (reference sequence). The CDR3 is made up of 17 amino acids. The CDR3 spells CASSSRWTGIMNTEAFF. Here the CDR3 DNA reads TGTGCCAGCAGTTCCCGTTGGACGGGGATCATGAACACTGAAGCTTTCTTT.

CDR3 bases: TGTGCCACCAGCAGAGGGGGGACTAGCGGGATCTACGAGCAGTACTTC. This translates into CATSRGGTSGIYEQYF. The chain couples TRBV15 to TRBJ2-7; 13 bases agree with TRBD2. Germline values: CDR1 LNHNV, CDR2 YYDKDF (reference sequence). The CDR3 length is 16 residues. The V segment lost 1 base and the J segment 3 bases; nucleotides outside the gene matches: 3.

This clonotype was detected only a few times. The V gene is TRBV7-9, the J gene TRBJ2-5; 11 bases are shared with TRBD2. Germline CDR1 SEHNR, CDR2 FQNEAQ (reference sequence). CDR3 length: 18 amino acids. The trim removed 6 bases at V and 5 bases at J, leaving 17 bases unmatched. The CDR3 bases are TGTGCCAGCAGAGCTTACTTCGCGCTAGCGGGAGGCGTTGAGACCCAGTACTTC. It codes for CASRAYFALAGGVETQYF.

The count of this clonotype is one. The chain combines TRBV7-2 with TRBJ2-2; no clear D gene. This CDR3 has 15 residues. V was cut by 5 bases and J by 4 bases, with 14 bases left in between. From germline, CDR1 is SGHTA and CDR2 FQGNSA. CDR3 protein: CASSEFTVRTGELFF. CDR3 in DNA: TGTGCCAGCAGCGAATTTACAGTGCGCACCGGGGAGCTGTTTTTT.

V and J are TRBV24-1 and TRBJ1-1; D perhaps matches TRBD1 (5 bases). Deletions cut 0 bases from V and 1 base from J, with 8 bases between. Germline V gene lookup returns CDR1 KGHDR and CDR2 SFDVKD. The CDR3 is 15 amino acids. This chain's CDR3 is CATSDLGHQNTEAFF. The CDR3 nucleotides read TGTGCCACCAGTGATTTGGGACACCAGAACACTGAAGCTTTCTTT.

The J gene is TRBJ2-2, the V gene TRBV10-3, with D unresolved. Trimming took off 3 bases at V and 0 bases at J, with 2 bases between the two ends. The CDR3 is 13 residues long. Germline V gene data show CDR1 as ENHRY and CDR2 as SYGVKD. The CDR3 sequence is CAISDSNTGELFF. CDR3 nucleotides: TGTGCCATCAGTGACTCGAACACCGGGGAGCTGTTTTTT.

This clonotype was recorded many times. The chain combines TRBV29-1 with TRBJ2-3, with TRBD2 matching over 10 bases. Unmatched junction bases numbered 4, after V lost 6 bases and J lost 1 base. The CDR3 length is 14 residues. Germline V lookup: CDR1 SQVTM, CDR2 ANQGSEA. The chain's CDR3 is CSVPGTSGTDTQYF. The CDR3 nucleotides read TGCAGCGTCCCCGGGACTAGCGGCACAGATACGCAGTATTTT.

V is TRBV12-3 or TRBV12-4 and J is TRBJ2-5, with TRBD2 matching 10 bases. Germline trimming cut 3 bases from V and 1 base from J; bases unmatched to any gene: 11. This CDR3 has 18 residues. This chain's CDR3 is CASSFTSGMFRVQETQYF. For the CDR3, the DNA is TGTGCCAGCAGTTTCACTAGCGGGATGTTCCGGGTCCAAGAGACCCAGTACTTC.

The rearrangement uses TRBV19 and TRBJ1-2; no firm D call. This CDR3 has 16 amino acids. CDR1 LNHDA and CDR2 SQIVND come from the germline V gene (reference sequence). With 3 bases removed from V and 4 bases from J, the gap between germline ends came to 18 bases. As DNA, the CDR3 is TGTGCCAGTAGTATCTCGGCAGGACCTCCTGTCTATGGCTACACCTTC. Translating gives CASSISAGPPVYGYTF. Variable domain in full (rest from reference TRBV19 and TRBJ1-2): DGGITQSPKYLFRKEGQNVTLSCEQNLNHDAMYWYRQDPGQGLRLIYYSQIVNDFQKGDIAEGYSVSREKKESFPLTVTSAQKNPTAFYLCASSISAGPPVYGYTFGSGTRLTVV.

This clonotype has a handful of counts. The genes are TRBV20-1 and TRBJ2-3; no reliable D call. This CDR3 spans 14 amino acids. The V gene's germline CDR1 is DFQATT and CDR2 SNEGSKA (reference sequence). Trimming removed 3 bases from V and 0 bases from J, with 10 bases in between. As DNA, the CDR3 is TGCAGTGCTAGTGTGGGAACAAGCACAGATACGCAGTATTTT. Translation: CSASVGTSTDTQYF.

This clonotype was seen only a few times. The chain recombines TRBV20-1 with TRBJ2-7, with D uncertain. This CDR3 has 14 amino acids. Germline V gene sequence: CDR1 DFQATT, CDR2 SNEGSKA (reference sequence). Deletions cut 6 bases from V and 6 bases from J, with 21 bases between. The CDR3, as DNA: TGCAGTGCCCTAGGCGGTTCCCCGAGTAGCGAGCAGTACTTC. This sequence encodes CSALGGSPSSEQYF.

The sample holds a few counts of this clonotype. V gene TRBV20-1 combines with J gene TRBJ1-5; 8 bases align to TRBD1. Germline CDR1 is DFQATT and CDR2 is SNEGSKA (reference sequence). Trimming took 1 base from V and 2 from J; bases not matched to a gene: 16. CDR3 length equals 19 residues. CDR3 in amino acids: CSARGALGGRGLGNQPQHF. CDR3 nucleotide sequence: TGCAGTGCTAGAGGGGCTCTCGGTGGCAGGGGGCTCGGCAATCAGCCCCAGCATTTT.

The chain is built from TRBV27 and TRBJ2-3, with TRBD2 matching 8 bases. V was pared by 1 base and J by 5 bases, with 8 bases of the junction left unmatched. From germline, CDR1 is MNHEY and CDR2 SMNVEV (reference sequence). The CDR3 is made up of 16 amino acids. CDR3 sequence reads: CASSLLAGRVKDTQYF. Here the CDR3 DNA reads TGTGCCAGCAGTTTATTAGCGGGAAGGGTGAAAGATACGCAGTATTTT.

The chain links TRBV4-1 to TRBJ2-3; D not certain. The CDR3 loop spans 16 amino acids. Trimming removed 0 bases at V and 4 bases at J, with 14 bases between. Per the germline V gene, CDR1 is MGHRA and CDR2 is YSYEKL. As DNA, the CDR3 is TGCGCCAGCAGCCAAGAGTTCCCGGGCGGCGCAGATACGCAGTATTTT. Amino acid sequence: CASSQEFPGGADTQYF.

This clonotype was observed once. CDR3 nucleotide sequence: TGTGCCAGCATCGGGGTGGTGAACACTGAAGCTTTCTTT. It yields the protein CASIGVVNTEAFF. V is TRBV2 and J is TRBJ1-1, with unresolved D. From germline, CDR1 is SNHLY and CDR2 FYNNEI. Deletions cut 7 bases from V and 0 bases from J, with 9 bases between. The CDR3 spans 13 residues.

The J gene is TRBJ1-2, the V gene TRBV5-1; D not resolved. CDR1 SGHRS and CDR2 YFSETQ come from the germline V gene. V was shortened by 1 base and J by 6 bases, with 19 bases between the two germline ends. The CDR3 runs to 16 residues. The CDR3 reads CASSLKGSPLTDGYTF. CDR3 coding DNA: TGCGCCAGCAGCTTGAAAGGGTCCCCCTTGACGGATGGCTACACCTTC.

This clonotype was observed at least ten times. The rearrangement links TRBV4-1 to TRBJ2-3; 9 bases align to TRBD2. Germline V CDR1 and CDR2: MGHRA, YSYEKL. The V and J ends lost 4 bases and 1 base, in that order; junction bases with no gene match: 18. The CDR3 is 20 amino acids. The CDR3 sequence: CASSLTPSGGLARGTDTQYF. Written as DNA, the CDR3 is TGCGCCAGCAGCCTCACTCCATCGGGGGGACTAGCTCGGGGCACAGATACGCAGTATTTT.

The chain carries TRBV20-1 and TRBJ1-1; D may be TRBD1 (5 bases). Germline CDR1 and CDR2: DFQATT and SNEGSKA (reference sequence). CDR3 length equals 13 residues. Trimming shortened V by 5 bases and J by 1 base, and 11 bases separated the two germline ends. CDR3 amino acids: CSALLGANTEAFF. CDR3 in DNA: TGCAGTGCTTTATTAGGGGCGAACACTGAAGCTTTCTTT.

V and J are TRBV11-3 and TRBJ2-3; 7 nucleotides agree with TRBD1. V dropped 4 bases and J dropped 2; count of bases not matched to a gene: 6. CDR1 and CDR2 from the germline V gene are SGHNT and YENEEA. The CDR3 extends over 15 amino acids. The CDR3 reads CASSSYRGPTDTQYF. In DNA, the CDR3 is TGTGCCAGCAGCTCATACAGGGGTCCCACAGATACGCAGTATTTT.

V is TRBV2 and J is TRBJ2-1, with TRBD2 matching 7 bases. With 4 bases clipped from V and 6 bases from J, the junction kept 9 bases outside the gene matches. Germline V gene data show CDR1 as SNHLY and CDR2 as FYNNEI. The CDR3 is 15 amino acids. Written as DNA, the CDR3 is TGTGCCAGCAGTGCCCCTCGGACTAGACTCAATGAGCAGTTCTTC. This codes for CASSAPRTRLNEQFF. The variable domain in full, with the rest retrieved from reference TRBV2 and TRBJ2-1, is EPEVTQTPSHQVTQMGQEVILRCVPISNHLYFYWYRQILGQKVEFLVSFYNNEISEKSEIFDDQFSVERPDGSNFTLKIRSTKLEDSAMYFCASSAPRTRLNEQFFGPGTRLTVL.

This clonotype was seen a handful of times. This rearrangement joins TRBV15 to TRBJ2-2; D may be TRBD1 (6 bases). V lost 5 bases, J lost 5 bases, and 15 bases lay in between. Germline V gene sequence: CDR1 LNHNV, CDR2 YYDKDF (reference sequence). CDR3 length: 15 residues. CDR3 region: CATSRSHRVTGELFF. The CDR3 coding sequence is TGTGCCACCAGCCGGTCCCACAGGGTTACCGGGGAGCTGTTTTTT.

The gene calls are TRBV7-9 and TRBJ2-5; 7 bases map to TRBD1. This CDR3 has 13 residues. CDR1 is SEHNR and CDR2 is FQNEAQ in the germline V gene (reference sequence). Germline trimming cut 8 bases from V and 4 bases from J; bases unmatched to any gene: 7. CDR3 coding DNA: TGTGCCAGCGGAACAGGGGTTGTAGAGACCCAGTACTTC. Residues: CASGTGVVETQYF.

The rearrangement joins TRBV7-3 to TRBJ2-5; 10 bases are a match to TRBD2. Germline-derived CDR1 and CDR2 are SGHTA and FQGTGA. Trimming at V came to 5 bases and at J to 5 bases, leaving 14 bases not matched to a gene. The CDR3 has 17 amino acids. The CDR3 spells CASSPGGASGSLETQYF. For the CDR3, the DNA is TGTGCCAGCAGCCCGGGTGGGGCTAGCGGGAGTCTGGAGACCCAGTACTTC.

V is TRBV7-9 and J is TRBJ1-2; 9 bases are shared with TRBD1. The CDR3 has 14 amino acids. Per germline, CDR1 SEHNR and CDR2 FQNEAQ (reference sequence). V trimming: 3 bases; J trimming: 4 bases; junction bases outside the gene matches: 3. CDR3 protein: CASSLDRGVYGYTF. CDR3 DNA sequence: TGTGCCAGCAGCTTGGACAGGGGCGTCTATGGCTACACCTTC.